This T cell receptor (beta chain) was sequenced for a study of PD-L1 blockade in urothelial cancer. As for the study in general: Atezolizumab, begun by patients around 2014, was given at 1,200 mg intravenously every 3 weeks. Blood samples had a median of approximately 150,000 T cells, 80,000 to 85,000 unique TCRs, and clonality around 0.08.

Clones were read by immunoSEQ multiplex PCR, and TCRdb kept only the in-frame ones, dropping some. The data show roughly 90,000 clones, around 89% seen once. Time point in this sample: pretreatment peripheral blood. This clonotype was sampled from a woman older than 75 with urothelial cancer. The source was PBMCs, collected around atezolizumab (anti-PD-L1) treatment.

CDR3 loop: CASRGQLRQPQHF. In DNA form, the CDR3 reads TGTGCCAGCAGGGGACAGTTACGGCAGCCCCAGCATTTT. This chain joins TRBV2 and TRBJ1-5; TRBD1 aligns across 7 bases. J lost 7 bases, V lost 6 bases, and 6 bases had no gene match. Looked up from germline, CDR1 is SNHLY and CDR2 is FYNNEI. The CDR3 is made up of 13 amino acids.